The source of this T cell receptor beta chain is a study of T cell repertoires in cytomegalovirus infection. Study-level background: CMV epitopes in the study were HLA-C-restricted (recently identified) and HLA-B-restricted (well studied). Public signatures in TCR beta pointed to CMV infection and matching HLA type.

General study findings and limits: The study found HLA-C-restricted CMV-specific TCR beta clonotypes dominating the ex vivo response.

The J segment lost 3 bases and the V segment lost 5 bases, leaving 4 bases of the junction unmatched. Looked up from germline, CDR1 is SGHTA and CDR2 is FQGNSA. CDR3 size: 16 residues. Each CDR3 protein gets one entry after TCRdb re-called the reads with MiXCR. The sample lists about 700,000 distinct CDR3 sequences, around 35% occurring once. This clonotype was seen ten or more times. Its matching antigen is unknown. The sample consisted of cultured PBMCs, taken from culture after CMV antigen stimulation. The chain links TRBV7-2 to TRBJ2-5; TRBD2 matches at 15 bases. This TCR came from a human donor in good health (CMV status not recorded). Some clones in this sample may be carry-over from other donors' samples. The CDR3 reads CASSQGLAGGEETQYF. The CDR3 coding sequence is TGTGCCAGCAGCCAGGGACTAGCGGGAGGCGAAGAGACCCAGTACTTC.